This TCR beta chain was retrieved from a study of Ad26.COV2.S vaccination and SARS-CoV-2 variants. Profiling relied on immunoSEQ multiplex PCR, and the TCRdb table lists in-frame clones only, not all of them. The sample lists 400,000 to 500,000 clones, about 88% occurring once. V dropped 7 bases and J dropped 9 bases, with 17 bases sitting between them. This CDR3 comprises 13 residues. In germline, CDR1 is MDHEN, CDR2 SYDVKM. Indicated treatment: around 19 received Ad26.COV2.S at low or high dose, single or two shots; roughly 5 received placebo; per-sample allocation not given. Collection of samples fell on day 63 after the first vaccine or placebo injection.

The TCR was taken from a person aged 18-65 years who received the Ad26.COV2.S COVID-19 vaccine or a placebo. The chain combines TRBV28 with TRBJ2-3; a possible D gene is TRBD2 (6 bases). The sequenced sample was peripheral blood, obtained in a trial of Ad26.COV2.S vaccine versus placebo. The DNA of the CDR3 is TGTGCCAGCACCCCAGCCGGAGGGGTCACGCAGTATTTT. Translating gives CASTPAGGVTQYF. Together with reference TRBV28 and TRBJ2-3, the CDR3 gives the full variable domain: DVKVTQSSRYLVKRTGEKVFLECVQDMDHENMFWYRQDPGLGLRLIYFSYDVKMKEKGDIPEGYSVSREKKERFSLILESASTNQTSMYLCASTPAGGVTQYFGPGTRLTVL.